What follows are 22 T cell receptor beta chains derived from one specimen sequenced in a study of blood T cell repertoires in COVID-19 (dated by TCRdb to about 2020). Libraries were prepared through the immunoSEQ multiplex PCR assay. Held by TCRdb, this immuneACCESS table contains in-frame sequences only and omits some clones. Under half of the omission traces to an unresolved V gene where checked; the cause of the rest is unknown. Recorded for this sample are under 25,000 clones; approximately 90% of them occurred a single time. Of the sample, about 10% is held by the ten largest clones. What was sequenced was peripheral blood. These receptors all come from a human donor in a cohort sampled during active COVID-19. The donor label of this sample is uncertain.

The V and J genes are TRBV29-1 and TRBJ2-1, with 9 bases that match TRBD2. The CDR3 runs 15 residues. Germline V gene lookup returns CDR1 SQVTM and CDR2 ANQGSEA. J gave up 8 bases and V 1 base, and 9 bases lay outside the gene matches. Here the CDR3 DNA reads TGCAGCGTTGAAGGGCGGGAGGGTCGTAGCGATGAGCAGTTCTTC. Amino acids: CSVEGREGRSDEQFF.

This chain joins TRBV21-1 and TRBJ2-7; the table assigns TRBD2, which was not confirmed against the DNA. TRBV21-1 is noted as a pseudogene. The CDR3 sequence is 16 residues long. The CDR3: CASSKQELAGGGEQYF. As DNA, the CDR3 is TGTGCCAGCAGCAAGCAAGAGCTAGCGGGAGGAGGCGAGCAGTACTTC.

This clone was seen a single time. V and J are TRBV5-1 and TRBJ2-1; 8 bases match TRBD2. J was trimmed by 5 bases and V by 6 bases; bases with no gene match: 4. Germline assignment: CDR1 SGHRS and CDR2 YFSETQ. This CDR3 spans 13 amino acids. The CDR3 loop reads CASMSSGNNEQFF. The CDR3 region has the DNA TGCGCCAGCATGAGTAGCGGGAACAATGAGCAGTTCTTC.

This clone was seen a few times. The chain couples TRBV7-9 to TRBJ1-1; maybe TRBD1 (5 bases). V lost 0 bases and J 8 bases, leaving 13 bases between the germline ends. CDR1 and CDR2 (germline): SEHNR, FQNEAQ (reference sequence). This CDR3 is 14 amino acids long. CDR3 nucleotide sequence: TGTGCCAGCAGCTTAGCGTACGACAGAGCCGAAGCTTTCTTT. Protein product: CASSLAYDRAEAFF.

The chain has TRBV30 and TRBJ2-7, with D possibly being TRBD1 (6 bases). V dropped 3 bases and J dropped 6 bases, with 18 bases sitting between them. Germline V gene data show CDR1 as GTSNPN and CDR2 as SVGIG (reference sequence). The CDR3 is 14 residues long. The CDR3 DNA sequence: TGTGCCTGGAGATCTACCCGAACAGGGACCGAGCAGTACTTC. It yields the protein CAWRSTRTGTEQYF.

V gene TRBV5-1 combines with J gene TRBJ2-2; 10 positions match TRBD1. V dropped 3 bases and J dropped 8; count of bases not matched to a gene: 7. Germline loops: CDR1 SGHRS, CDR2 YFSETQ. This CDR3 is built from 15 residues. CDR3 region: CASSYLTGGEGELFF. CDR3 DNA sequence: TGCGCCAGCAGCTACTTGACAGGGGGCGAGGGGGAGCTGTTTTTT.

This sequence joins TRBV7-8 and TRBJ1-5; 8 bases align to TRBD1. The germline V gene encodes CDR1 SGHVS and CDR2 FQNEAQ. The length of the CDR3 is 15 residues. Germline trimming cut 0 bases from V and 6 bases from J; bases unmatched to any gene: 4. CDR3 nucleotides: TGTGCCAGCAGCTTAGCCGGACAGGGAGGTCAGCCCCAGCATTTT. Its translation: CASSLAGQGGQPQHF. The variable domain in full, with the rest retrieved from reference TRBV7-8 and TRBJ1-5, is GAGVSQSPRYKVAKRGQDVALRCDPISGHVSLFWYQQALGQGPEFLTYFQNEAQLDKSGLPSDRFFAERPEGSVSTLKIQRTQQEDSAVYLCASSLAGQGGQPQHFGDGTRLSIL.

The V call is TRBV28, the J call TRBJ2-7; D is possibly TRBD2 (7 bases). The CDR3 consists of 16 residues. Between the trimmed V and J ends, which lost 0 bases and 0 bases, there was a span of 12 bases. Germline V CDR1 and CDR2: MDHEN, SYDVKM. The CDR3 sequence: CASSLWVRGASYEQYF. CDR3 sequence (DNA): TGTGCCAGCAGTTTATGGGTACGGGGGGCCTCCTACGAGCAGTACTTC.

CDR3 bases: TGTGCCAGCATACGAGACAGGGCTTACAATGAGCAGTTCTTC. It codes for CASIRDRAYNEQFF. The V and J genes are TRBV2 and TRBJ2-1; 7 bases are shared with TRBD1. CDR1 and CDR2 from the germline V gene are SNHLY and FYNNEI. This CDR3 comprises 14 residues. V shed 7 bases, J shed 4 bases, and the junction held 7 bases outside the gene matches.

The V gene is TRBV9, the J gene TRBJ2-1; 9 bases are a match to TRBD2. Germline V CDR1 and CDR2: SGDLS, YYNGEE. The trim removed 7 bases at V and 8 bases at J, leaving 10 bases unmatched. The CDR3 is made up of 14 amino acids. CDR3 region: CASSEGGRADEQFF. DNA for the CDR3: TGTGCCAGCTCCGAAGGCGGGAGGGCCGATGAGCAGTTCTTC.

The chain links TRBV5-5 to TRBJ2-5, with no clear D. This CDR3 is built from 14 residues. Trimming cost V 6 bases and J 1 base, with 13 bases left between them. Germline CDR1 is SGHKS and CDR2 is YYEKEE (reference sequence). The DNA of the CDR3 is TGTGCCAGCACCCCACGCGGTTTCCAAGAGACCCAGTACTTC. Translating it yields CASTPRGFQETQYF.

The chain couples TRBV30 to TRBJ2-2; D remains ambiguous. CDR3 length: 12 amino acids. The V gene lost 6 bases and the J gene lost 8 bases, with 13 bases spanning the gap. CDR1 and CDR2 from the germline V gene are GTSNPN and SVGIG (reference sequence). The CDR3 sequence: CACRQFSGELFF. In nucleotides, the CDR3 is TGTGCCTGTCGACAATTTTCAGGGGAGCTGTTTTTT.

V is TRBV28 and J is TRBJ1-4, with 7 nucleotides matching TRBD1. CDR3 length: 16 residues. The V gene end was trimmed by 7 bases and the J gene end by 5 bases; junction bases not matched to a gene: 13. Germline V gene data show CDR1 as MDHEN and CDR2 as SYDVKM. CDR3 protein: CASNSPGGQVNEKLFF. The DNA of the CDR3 is TGTGCCAGCAACTCTCCCGGTGGACAGGTGAATGAAAAACTGTTTTTT.

The chain recombines TRBV30 with TRBJ2-1, with D possibly TRBD1 on 5 matching bases. Trimming took off 0 bases at V and 0 bases at J, with 9 bases between the two ends. CDR3 size: 15 residues. Looked up from germline, CDR1 is GTSNPN and CDR2 is SVGIG (reference sequence). CDR3 residues: CAWSVGVSSYNEQFF. In DNA form, the CDR3 reads TGTGCCTGGAGTGTAGGGGTAAGCTCCTACAATGAGCAGTTCTTC.

This sequence joins TRBV10-3 and TRBJ2-1, with D perhaps TRBD2 (6 bases). The CDR3 consists of 16 residues. Looked up from germline, CDR1 is ENHRY and CDR2 is SYGVKD. Trimming cost V 0 bases and J 7 bases, with 16 bases left between them. The CDR3 DNA follows: TGTGCCATCAGTGAGTCTTTCCGGGGGTTGTGGAATGAGCAGTTCTTC. This translates into CAISESFRGLWNEQFF.

This chain links TRBV29-1 with TRBJ2-7, with TRBD2 identical over 8 bases. V trimming: 5 bases; J trimming: 9 bases; junction bases outside the gene matches: 12. CDR1 SQVTM and CDR2 ANQGSEA come from the germline V gene. The CDR3 length is 13 residues. CDR3 region: CSVSGLEDSRQYF. As DNA, the CDR3 is TGCAGCGTTTCGGGACTAGAGGATTCGAGGCAGTACTTC.

The V call is TRBV27, the J call TRBJ2-2; TRBD1 aligns across 7 bases. The CDR3 is made up of 15 amino acids. Trimming removed 5 bases from V and 2 bases from J; junction bases left unmatched: 5. The germline gives CDR1 MNHEY, CDR2 SMNVEV (reference sequence). The CDR3 reads CASSPTGVNTGELFF. In nucleotides, the CDR3 is TGTGCCAGCAGTCCCACAGGGGTAAACACCGGGGAGCTGTTTTTT.

The rearrangement joins TRBV6-5 to TRBJ1-1; D is ambiguous. V lost 4 bases and J 1 base, leaving 10 bases between the germline ends. CDR1 is MNHEY, CDR2 SVGAGI, per germline. There are 14 residues in the CDR3. In DNA form, the CDR3 reads TGTGCCAGCAGTTCCTCCGGGAGGAACACTGAAGCTTTCTTT. Translating it yields CASSSSGRNTEAFF.

The chain links TRBV6-5 to TRBJ1-2, with 11 positions matching TRBD1. Trimming removed 4 bases from V and 4 bases from J; junction bases left unmatched: 8. This CDR3 is built from 16 residues. The germline V gene has CDR1 MNHEY and CDR2 SVGAGI. Written as DNA, the CDR3 is TGTGCCAGCAGTTCGGACAGGGGGCGCCGAGGCTATGGCTACACCTTC. Encoded protein: CASSSDRGRRGYGYTF.

V is TRBV6-6 and J is TRBJ2-3, with D perhaps matching TRBD2 (6 bases). The CDR3 consists of 16 residues. V lost 4 bases and J lost 0, with 14 bases in between. From germline, CDR1 is MNHNY and CDR2 SVGAGI (reference sequence). The CDR3: CASSSPAGTSTDTQYF. In DNA form, the CDR3 reads TGTGCCAGCAGTTCTCCAGCGGGTACTAGCACAGATACGCAGTATTTT.

This clone is medium-sized. The chain combines TRBV7-9 with TRBJ1-2; 7 positions match TRBD1. CDR3 length equals 14 residues. Germline V lookup: CDR1 SEHNR, CDR2 FQNEAQ (reference sequence). V lost 5 bases, J lost 3 bases, and 6 bases stayed unmatched. This CDR3 reads CASSPNRGDYGYTF. CDR3 sequence (DNA): TGTGCCAGCAGCCCAAACAGGGGAGACTATGGCTACACCTTC.

V and J are TRBV5-1 and TRBJ1-2; 9 nucleotides agree with TRBD1. V gave up 4 bases and J gave up 3 bases; unmatched junction bases: 4. Germline values: CDR1 SGHRS, CDR2 YFSETQ. The length of the CDR3 is 14 residues. CDR3 amino acids: CASSDRTGDYGYTF. The CDR3 region has the DNA TGCGCCAGCAGCGATCGGACAGGGGACTATGGCTACACCTTC.